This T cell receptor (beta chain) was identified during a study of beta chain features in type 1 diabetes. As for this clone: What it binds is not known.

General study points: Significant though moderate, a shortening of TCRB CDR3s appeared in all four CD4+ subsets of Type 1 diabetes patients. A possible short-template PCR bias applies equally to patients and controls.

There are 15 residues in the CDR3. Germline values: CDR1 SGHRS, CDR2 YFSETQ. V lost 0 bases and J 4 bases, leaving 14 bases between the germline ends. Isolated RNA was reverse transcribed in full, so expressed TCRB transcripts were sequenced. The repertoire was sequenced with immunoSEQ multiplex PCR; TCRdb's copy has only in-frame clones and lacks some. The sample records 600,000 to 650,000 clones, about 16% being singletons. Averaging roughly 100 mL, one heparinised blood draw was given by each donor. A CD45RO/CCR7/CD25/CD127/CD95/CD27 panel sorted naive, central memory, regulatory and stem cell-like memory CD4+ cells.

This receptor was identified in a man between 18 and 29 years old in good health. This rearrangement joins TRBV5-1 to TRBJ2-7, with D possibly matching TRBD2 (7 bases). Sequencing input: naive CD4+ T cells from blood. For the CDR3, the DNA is TGCGCCAGCAGCTTGGACAGGGAGGGACGGTACGAGCAGTACTTC. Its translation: CASSLDREGRYEQYF.